This T cell receptor beta chain was observed in a study of blood T cells in healthy people across ages. Points from the study as a whole: There were more naive CD4+ cells and higher diversity in long-lived donors than in aged donors. CMV status of donors was not determined, possibly confounding expanded clonotype changes.

This CDR3 has 14 amino acids. Germline-derived CDR1 and CDR2 are SQVTM and ANQGSEA. The table lists this clonotype with a few counts. The antigen remains unidentified. Sample-barcoded 5' priming and a J-beta primer mix drove a second PCR of about 6 to 12 cycles. TCRdb redid the calling of the 5' RACE reads with MiXCR, one entry per CDR3 protein. The data hold about 780,000 distinct CDR3 sequences, with approximately 24% observed a single time. The sample also formed part of further work on T cells of mothers and their children. That source notes: Comparable shaping of TCR recombination output by thymic selection was observed in related and unrelated pairs. Related mother and child pairs showed slightly greater overlap (not significant) than unrelated pairs did.

Material: blood. The sequence came from a boy between 10 and 17 years old in good health. The chain carries TRBV29-1 and TRBJ2-5; 9 bases agree with TRBD2. The DNA matches TRBJ2-7 better at its end, which makes the J call doubtful. DNA for the CDR3: TGCAGCGTTGAAGGGGAGCGGGGGGTCTACGAGCAGTACTTC. Its protein product is CSVEGERGVYEQYF.